Below, 12 T cell receptor beta chains from the same sample are listed, as sequenced in a study of cytomegalovirus exposure and HLA in healthy donors. PCR involved 60 Vbeta and 13 Jbeta primers. Profiling relied on immunoSEQ multiplex PCR, and the TCRdb table lists in-frame clones only, not all of them. The repertoire includes approximately 160,000 clones, around 81% of them detected once, and roughly 1.5% sits in the top ten. The sequenced sample consisted of PBMCs. The receptors here all came from a man aged 40-49 years in good health and CMV-seronegative.

The chain's CDR3 is CASLELGQSEQYF. CDR3 nucleotides: TGTGCCAGCCTAGAACTAGGCCAATCTGAGCAGTACTTC. This chain links TRBV27 with TRBJ2-7; a possible D gene is TRBD2 (5 bases). CDR3 size: 13 residues. Trimming stripped 8 bases from V and 7 bases from J, with 18 bases between. Germline assignment: CDR1 MNHEY and CDR2 SMNVEV (reference sequence).

This chain connects TRBV7-3 to TRBJ2-1; 16 bases are shared with TRBD2. Germline lookup yields CDR1 SGHTA and CDR2 FQGTGA. After removal of 5 bases from V and 10 bases from J, the junction contained 11 bases not matched to a gene. The CDR3 is 17 residues long. This chain's CDR3 is CASSPPGLAGGPGEQFF. The CDR3 nucleotides are TGTGCCAGCAGCCCCCCGGGACTAGCGGGAGGGCCGGGGGAGCAGTTCTTC.

The J gene is TRBJ1-1, the V gene TRBV6-5; D ambiguous. With 8 bases removed from V and 4 bases from J, the gap between germline ends came to 20 bases. Per the germline V gene, CDR1 is MNHEY and CDR2 is SVGAGI. The CDR3 contains 15 residues. Written as DNA, the CDR3 is TGTGCCAGCGGAACTTCGGGAGGAGGTCGCACTGAAGCTTTCTTT. The encoded protein is CASGTSGGGRTEAFF.

The chain couples TRBV5-1 to TRBJ1-1; TRBD1 matches at 9 bases. CDR1 and CDR2 from the germline V gene are SGHRS and YFSETQ. This CDR3 has 15 amino acids. With V trimmed by 4 bases and J by 5 bases, 9 bases remained unmatched. CDR3 in amino acids: CASSGTPGQGTEAFF. The DNA for the CDR3 is TGCGCCAGCAGCGGGACTCCGGGACAGGGAACTGAAGCTTTCTTT.

The CDR3: CASRNGQGRGKNTEAFF. The CDR3 DNA follows: TGTGCCAGCAGGAATGGACAGGGCAGGGGAAAGAACACTGAAGCTTTCTTT. The V gene is TRBV2, the J gene TRBJ1-1; 8 bases agree with TRBD1. Germline V gene lookup returns CDR1 SNHLY and CDR2 FYNNEI. The CDR3 length is 17 residues. Losses at the gene ends were 6 bases for V and 1 base for J; bases not matched to a gene: 13. The entire variable domain, with the rest obtained from reference TRBV2 and TRBJ1-1, is as follows: EPEVTQTPSHQVTQMGQEVILRCVPISNHLYFYWYRQILGQKVEFLVSFYNNEISEKSEIFDDQFSVERPDGSNFTLKIRSTKLEDSAMYFCASRNGQGRGKNTEAFFGQGTRLTVV.

This rearrangement joins TRBV5-4 to TRBJ1-1; 8 bases align to TRBD1. The CDR3 is 14 amino acids. Germline values: CDR1 SGHNT, CDR2 YYREEE (reference sequence). J lost 3 bases, V lost 4 bases, and 5 bases had no gene match. CDR3 sequence reads: CASSMGQEHTEAFF. The CDR3 DNA is TGTGCCAGCAGCATGGGACAGGAGCACACTGAAGCTTTCTTT.

The V call is TRBV5-1, the J call TRBJ2-5; 9 bases map to TRBD2. The DNA end is more similar to TRBJ2-7, so the J call may be wrong. This CDR3 comprises 15 residues. In germline, CDR1 is SGHRS, CDR2 YFSETQ. The CDR3 sequence: CASSLALAGNYEQYF. The DNA for the CDR3 is TGCGCCAGCAGTCTTGCACTAGCGGGTAACTACGAGCAGTACTTC.

The rearrangement joins TRBV6-4 to TRBJ2-1, with 12 bases lining up with TRBD2. J was trimmed by 7 bases and V by 6 bases; bases with no gene match: 10. CDR3 length equals 16 residues. Germline CDR1 and CDR2: MRHNA and SNTAGT. CDR3 amino acids: CASSLSTSGRKNEQFF. Here the CDR3 DNA reads TGTGCCAGCAGCCTTAGTACTAGCGGGAGGAAAAATGAGCAGTTCTTC.

The CDR3 DNA reads as TGTGCCAGCACCTCAGGAGGATATACGGGAGATACGCAGTATTTT. Translation: CASTSGGYTGDTQYF. The chain joins TRBV28 to TRBJ2-3; D might be TRBD2 (5 bases). Trimming shortened V by 7 bases and J by 5 bases, and 19 bases separated the two germline ends. This CDR3 comprises 15 residues. Per germline, CDR1 MDHEN and CDR2 SYDVKM.

The rearrangement uses TRBV30 and TRBJ2-1; 13 bases agree with TRBD2. This CDR3 has 16 residues. Looked up from germline, CDR1 is GTSNPN and CDR2 is SVGIG (reference sequence). V dropped 5 bases and J dropped 3; count of bases not matched to a gene: 7. DNA for the CDR3: TGTGCCTGGGGTGGACTAGCGGGAGTTAACTACAATGAGCAGTTCTTC. The encoded protein is CAWGGLAGVNYNEQFF.

This sequence joins TRBV5-1 and TRBJ1-1; no clear D gene. The CDR3 has 15 residues. From germline, CDR1 is SGHRS and CDR2 YFSETQ. Trimming took 4 bases from V and 1 from J, leaving 14 bases between them. The CDR3 loop reads CASSVGVGTNTEAFF. CDR3 nucleotides: TGCGCCAGCAGCGTCGGGGTCGGAACGAACACTGAAGCTTTCTTT.

This clone was counted once. Within the sample, other DNA sequences also encode this same CDR3. The J gene is TRBJ1-1, the V gene TRBV7-2; 7 nucleotides match TRBD1. V lost 6 bases, J lost 5 bases, and 9 bases stayed unmatched. The CDR3 runs 14 residues. Germline V lookup: CDR1 SGHTA, CDR2 FQGNSA. As DNA, the CDR3 is TGTGCCAGCAGGATCACAGGGGTACGGACTGAAGCTTTCTTT. Translation gives CASRITGVRTEAFF.